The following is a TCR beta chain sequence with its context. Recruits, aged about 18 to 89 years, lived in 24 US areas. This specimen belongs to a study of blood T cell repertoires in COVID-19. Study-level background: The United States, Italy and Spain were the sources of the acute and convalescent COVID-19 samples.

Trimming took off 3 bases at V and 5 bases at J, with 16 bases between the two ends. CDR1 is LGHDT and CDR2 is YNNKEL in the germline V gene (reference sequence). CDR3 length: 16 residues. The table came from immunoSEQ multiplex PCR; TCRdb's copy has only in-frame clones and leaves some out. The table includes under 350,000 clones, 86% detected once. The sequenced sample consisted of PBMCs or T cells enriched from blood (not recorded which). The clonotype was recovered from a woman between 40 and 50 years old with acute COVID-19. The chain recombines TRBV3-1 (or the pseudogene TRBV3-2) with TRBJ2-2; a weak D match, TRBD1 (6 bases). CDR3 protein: CASSQLTGRGTGELFF. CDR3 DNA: TGTGCCAGCAGCCAGCTGACAGGCCGAGGGACCGGGGAGCTGTTTTTT.